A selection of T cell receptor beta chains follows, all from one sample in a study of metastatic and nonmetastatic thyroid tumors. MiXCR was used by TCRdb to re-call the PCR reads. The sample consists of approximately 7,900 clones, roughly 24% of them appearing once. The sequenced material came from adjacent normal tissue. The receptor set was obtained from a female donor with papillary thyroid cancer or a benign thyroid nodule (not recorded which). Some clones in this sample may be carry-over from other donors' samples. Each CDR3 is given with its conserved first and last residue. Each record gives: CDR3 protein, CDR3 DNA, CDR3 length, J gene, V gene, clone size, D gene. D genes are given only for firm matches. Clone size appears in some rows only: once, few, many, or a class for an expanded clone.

CDR3 protein: CASKDSLGVGTEAFF
CDR3 DNA: TGTGCCAGTAAAGACAGTTTGGGCGTTGGCACTGAAGCTTTCTTT
CDR3 length: 15
J gene: TRBJ1-1
V gene: TRBV19
clone size: NA
D gene: NA

CDR3 protein: CASSGSNTEAFF
CDR3 DNA: TGTGCCAGCAGCGGGAGCAACACTGAAGCTTTCTTT
CDR3 length: 12
J gene: TRBJ1-1
V gene: TRBV9
clone size: few
D gene: NA

CDR3 protein: CASSYRTGELFF
CDR3 DNA: TGTGCCAGCAGTTATAGGACCGGGGAGCTGTTTTTT
CDR3 length: 12
J gene: TRBJ2-2
V gene: TRBV12-3/TRBV12-4
clone size: many
D gene: NA

CDR3 protein: CASRVDRWDEQYF
CDR3 DNA: TGTGCCAGCAGAGTGGACCGATGGGACGAGCAGTACTTC
CDR3 length: 13
J gene: TRBJ2-7
V gene: TRBV25-1
clone size: medium-sized
D gene: NA

CDR3 protein: CASSPLQGAGTEAFF
CDR3 DNA: TGTGCCAGCAGTCCTCTCCAGGGGGCGGGGACTGAAGCTTTCTTT
CDR3 length: 15
J gene: TRBJ1-1
V gene: TRBV2
clone size: medium-sized
D gene: TRBD1

CDR3 protein: CSARGGTGHTNEQYF
CDR3 DNA: TGCAGTGCTAGGGGTGGGACAGGGCATACCAACGAGCAGTACTTC
CDR3 length: 15
J gene: TRBJ2-7
V gene: TRBV20-1
clone size: NA
D gene: TRBD1

CDR3 protein: CASSLSGYGYTF
CDR3 DNA: TGTGCCAGCAGTTTGTCCGGCTATGGCTACACCTTC
CDR3 length: 12
J gene: TRBJ1-2
V gene: TRBV27
clone size: large
D gene: NA

CDR3 protein: CSAEVTADTQYF
CDR3 DNA: TGCAGTGCTGAGGTAACGGCCGATACGCAGTATTTT
CDR3 length: 12
J gene: TRBJ2-3
V gene: TRBV20-1
clone size: medium-sized
D gene: NA

CDR3 protein: CASSSPQGAGTDTQYF
CDR3 DNA: TGTGCCAGCAGTTCCCCACAGGGGGCCGGCACAGATACGCAGTATTTT
CDR3 length: 16
J gene: TRBJ2-3
V gene: TRBV27
clone size: medium-sized
D gene: TRBD1

CDR3 protein: CASSSERGVDEQFF
CDR3 DNA: TGTGCCAGCAGTTCCGAGCGGGGGGTGGATGAGCAGTTCTTC
CDR3 length: 14
J gene: TRBJ2-1
V gene: TRBV6-5
clone size: few
D gene: TRBD2

CDR3 protein: CASSPRRTDDYGYTF
CDR3 DNA: TGTGCCAGCAGCCCCCGACGGACGGATGACTATGGCTACACCTTC
CDR3 length: 15
J gene: TRBJ1-2
V gene: TRBV6-1
clone size: NA
D gene: NA

CDR3 protein: CASSLPEGRTGELFF
CDR3 DNA: TGCGCCAGCAGCCTACCTGAGGGGAGGACCGGGGAGCTGTTTTTT
CDR3 length: 15
J gene: TRBJ2-2
V gene: TRBV4-1
clone size: few
D gene: NA

CDR3 protein: CASSILPGENSPLHF
CDR3 DNA: TGCGCCAGCAGCATACTACCGGGAGAAAATTCACCCCTCCACTTT
CDR3 length: 15
J gene: TRBJ1-6
V gene: TRBV5-1
clone size: once
D gene: NA

CDR3 protein: CASSRDRPSYEQYF
CDR3 DNA: TGTGCCAGCAGCCGGGACAGGCCATCCTACGAGCAGTACTTC
CDR3 length: 14
J gene: TRBJ2-7
V gene: TRBV11-3
clone size: NA
D gene: TRBD1

CDR3 protein: CSAGMEIFDTMNTEAFF
CDR3 DNA: TGCAGTGCTGGGATGGAAATTTTCGACACAATGAACACTGAAGCTTTCTTT
CDR3 length: 17
J gene: TRBJ1-1
V gene: TRBV20-1
clone size: NA
D gene: NA

CDR3 protein: CASSLTGRGSSPLHF
CDR3 DNA: TGTGCCAGCAGCTTAACCGGCAGGGGAAGTTCACCCCTCCACTTT
CDR3 length: 15
J gene: TRBJ1-6
V gene: TRBV7-3
clone size: NA
D gene: NA

CDR3 protein: CASSYSTSGIYNEQFF
CDR3 DNA: TGTGCCAGCAGTTACTCAACTAGCGGGATCTACAATGAGCAGTTCTTC
CDR3 length: 16
J gene: TRBJ2-1
V gene: TRBV6-5
clone size: NA
D gene: TRBD2

CDR3 protein: CASSEALPDTQYF
CDR3 DNA: TGTGCCAGCAGTGAAGCGCTTCCAGATACGCAGTATTTT
CDR3 length: 13
J gene: TRBJ2-3
V gene: TRBV6-1
clone size: medium-sized
D gene: NA

CDR3 protein: CASSQDRASAGESYEQYF
CDR3 DNA: TGCGCCAGCAGCCAAGATCGGGCTAGCGCGGGAGAATCCTACGAGCAGTACTTC
CDR3 length: 18
J gene: TRBJ2-7
V gene: TRBV4-1
clone size: few
D gene: TRBD2

CDR3 protein: CASRLGQGGLNEQFF
CDR3 DNA: TGTGCCAGCAGACTGGGACAGGGGGGCTTGAATGAGCAGTTCTTC
CDR3 length: 15
J gene: TRBJ2-1
V gene: TRBV27
clone size: NA
D gene: TRBD1

CDR3 protein: CASSLTGAEAFF
CDR3 DNA: TGTGCCAGCAGCTTAACGGGTGCTGAAGCTTTCTTT
CDR3 length: 12
J gene: TRBJ1-1
V gene: TRBV11-2
clone size: NA
D gene: NA

CDR3 protein: CASGQGLDTGELFF
CDR3 DNA: TGTGCCAGCGGGCAAGGGCTCGACACCGGGGAGCTGTTTTTT
CDR3 length: 14
J gene: TRBJ2-2
V gene: TRBV12-3/TRBV12-4
clone size: NA
D gene: NA

CDR3 protein: CSADSGTGSYEQYF
CDR3 DNA: TGCAGTGCTGATTCCGGGACGGGTTCCTACGAGCAGTACTTC
CDR3 length: 14
J gene: TRBJ2-7
V gene: TRBV20-1
clone size: NA
D gene: NA

CDR3 protein: CASTIRDRATDTRYF
CDR3 DNA: TGTGCCAGTACTATCCGGGACAGGGCCACAGATACGCGGTATTTT
CDR3 length: 15
J gene: TRBJ2-3
V gene: TRBV19
clone size: NA
D gene: TRBD1

CDR3 protein: CASSQDREKLFF
CDR3 DNA: TGTGCCAGCAGCCAAGACAGGGAAAAACTGTTTTTT
CDR3 length: 12
J gene: TRBJ1-4
V gene: TRBV4-2
clone size: large
D gene: NA

CDR3 protein: CASRDRDSPVDGYTF
CDR3 DNA: TGTGCCAGCAGGGACAGGGACAGCCCGGTGGATGGCTACACCTTC
CDR3 length: 15
J gene: TRBJ1-2
V gene: TRBV25-1
clone size: NA
D gene: TRBD1

CDR3 protein: CASSLGRDRGYQETQYF
CDR3 DNA: TGCGCCAGCAGCTTGGGCCGGGACAGGGGGTACCAAGAGACCCAGTACTTC
CDR3 length: 17
J gene: TRBJ2-5
V gene: TRBV5-1
clone size: once
D gene: TRBD1

CDR3 protein: CASSVNSAYEQYF
CDR3 DNA: TGTGCCAGCAGCGTGAACAGTGCCTACGAGCAGTACTTC
CDR3 length: 13
J gene: TRBJ2-7
V gene: TRBV11-3
clone size: NA
D gene: NA

CDR3 protein: CASSSDFYEQYF
CDR3 DNA: TGTGCCAGCAGTTCGGACTTCTACGAGCAGTACTTC
CDR3 length: 12
J gene: TRBJ2-7
V gene: TRBV2
clone size: medium-sized
D gene: NA

CDR3 protein: CASSQVAQGSGQPQHF
CDR3 DNA: TGCGCCAGCAGCCAGGTCGCACAGGGCTCGGGTCAGCCCCAGCATTTT
CDR3 length: 16
J gene: TRBJ1-5
V gene: TRBV4-1
clone size: NA
D gene: NA

CDR3 protein: CSARNQETQYF
CDR3 DNA: TGCAGTGCTAGAAACCAAGAGACCCAGTACTTC
CDR3 length: 11
J gene: TRBJ2-5
V gene: TRBV20-1
clone size: NA
D gene: NA

CDR3 protein: CASSSSEETDTQYF
CDR3 DNA: TGCGCCAGCAGCTCGTCTGAGGAGACAGATACGCAGTATTTT
CDR3 length: 14
J gene: TRBJ2-3
V gene: TRBV5-1
clone size: many
D gene: NA

CDR3 protein: CASSLYRMGGEAFF
CDR3 DNA: TGTGCCAGCAGCTTATATCGAATGGGAGGGGAAGCTTTCTTT
CDR3 length: 14
J gene: TRBJ1-1
V gene: TRBV11-3
clone size: NA
D gene: NA

CDR3 protein: CSARGDRARTESFF
CDR3 DNA: TGCAGTGCTAGAGGGGACAGGGCGAGAACTGAATCTTTCTTT
CDR3 length: 14
J gene: TRBJ1-1
V gene: TRBV20-1
clone size: NA
D gene: TRBD1

CDR3 protein: CASIFQGYYGYTF
CDR3 DNA: TGTGCCAGCATTTTTCAGGGGTACTATGGCTACACCTTC
CDR3 length: 13
J gene: TRBJ1-2
V gene: TRBV2
clone size: few
D gene: NA

CDR3 protein: CASSLEPGQGNTEAFF
CDR3 DNA: TGTGCCAGCAGCTTAGAACCGGGACAGGGGAACACTGAAGCTTTCTTT
CDR3 length: 16
J gene: TRBJ1-1
V gene: TRBV11-1
clone size: NA
D gene: TRBD1

CDR3 protein: CASSDGTGQTF
CDR3 DNA: TGCGCCAGCAGCGACGGGACAGGGCAAACCTTC
CDR3 length: 11
J gene: TRBJ1-2
V gene: TRBV5-1
clone size: many
D gene: TRBD1

CDR3 protein: CASSGASAVYEQYF
CDR3 DNA: TGCGCCAGCAGCGGGGCCTCGGCGGTTTACGAGCAGTACTTC
CDR3 length: 14
J gene: TRBJ2-7
V gene: TRBV5-1
clone size: NA
D gene: NA

CDR3 protein: CASSVETGRYNEQFF
CDR3 DNA: TGTGCCAGCAGCGTAGAAACGGGGCGTTACAATGAGCAGTTCTTC
CDR3 length: 15
J gene: TRBJ2-1
V gene: TRBV9
clone size: medium-sized
D gene: NA

CDR3 protein: CASSLGAGGTDTQYF
CDR3 DNA: TGTGCCAGCAGCTTAGGGGCAGGGGGGACAGATACGCAGTATTTT
CDR3 length: 15
J gene: TRBJ2-3
V gene: TRBV11-2
clone size: large
D gene: NA

CDR3 protein: CASSLLRMEQGTAEAFF
CDR3 DNA: TGTGCCAGCAGCTTACTTAGAATGGAGCAGGGGACAGCTGAAGCTTTCTTT
CDR3 length: 17
J gene: TRBJ1-1
V gene: TRBV7-3
clone size: NA
D gene: TRBD1

CDR3 protein: CSAAPGGRVWEQYF
CDR3 DNA: TGCAGTGCCGCCCCTGGCGGGAGAGTCTGGGAACAGTACTTC
CDR3 length: 14
J gene: TRBJ2-7
V gene: TRBV20-1
clone size: NA
D gene: TRBD2

CDR3 protein: CASSQTLAGAYEQYF
CDR3 DNA: TGTGCCAGCAGCCAGACCCTAGCGGGGGCTTACGAGCAGTACTTC
CDR3 length: 15
J gene: TRBJ2-7
V gene: TRBV4-2
clone size: medium-sized
D gene: TRBD2

CDR3 protein: CASSLWDYSGNTIYF
CDR3 DNA: TGTGCCAGCAGCTTGTGGGATTACTCTGGAAACACCATATATTTT
CDR3 length: 15
J gene: TRBJ1-3
V gene: TRBV5-5
clone size: NA
D gene: NA